Shown below are 12 T cell receptor beta chains from a single sample sequenced in a study of blood T cell repertoires in COVID-19 (dated by TCRdb to the early 2020s). Library prep was done by the immunoSEQ multiplex PCR assay. TCRdb stores this immuneACCESS table with in-frame sequences only. Part of the clones is absent; in the studies checked, under half of the shortfall reflects unresolved V genes, and no reason is known for the rest. This sample has roughly 150,000 clones in its table, and around four fifths of those were observed once. Around 6.2% of the sample comes from the top ten. The sample consisted of PBMCs or T cells enriched from blood (not recorded which). These receptors all come from a woman between 40 and 50 years old who had recovered from COVID-19.

The rearrangement links TRBV5-1 to TRBJ1-1; 11 nucleotides agree with TRBD1. After removal of 5 bases from V and 4 bases from J, the junction contained 13 bases not matched to a gene. The CDR3 loop spans 17 amino acids. Germline V CDR1 and CDR2: SGHRS, YFSETQ. CDR3 sequence: CASSNGQGAGGATEAFF. Here the CDR3 DNA reads TGCGCCAGCAGTAATGGACAGGGGGCTGGAGGGGCCACTGAAGCTTTCTTT.

The rearrangement links TRBV28 to TRBJ1-4, with D uncertain. The CDR3 is 10 amino acids. The germline V gene encodes CDR1 MDHEN and CDR2 SYDVKM. Trimming removed 6 bases at V and 7 bases at J, with 3 bases between. CDR3 sequence: CASRSEKLFF. CDR3 nucleotides: TGTGCCAGCAGGAGTGAAAAACTGTTTTTT.

This clone was picked up one time. The V gene is TRBV5-1, the J gene TRBJ2-7; TRBD1 is a possible D gene (6 bases). The V end was cut by 3 bases, the J end by 6 bases, with 19 bases between. Per the germline V gene, CDR1 is SGHRS and CDR2 is YFSETQ. The length of the CDR3 is 15 residues. CDR3 sequence (DNA): TGCGCCAGCAGCTACTCCCGGGACAATAGGGGCGAGCAGTACTTC. Its translation: CASSYSRDNRGEQYF.

This clone was observed a single time. This sequence joins TRBV4-1 and TRBJ2-2; 11 positions agree with TRBD2. The CDR3 runs to 15 residues. CDR1 MGHRA and CDR2 YSYEKL come from the germline V gene. V lost 5 bases and J lost 5; bases outside the gene matches: 4. The CDR3 nucleotides are TGCGCCAGCAGCATGGGACTAGCGGATACCGGGGAGCTGTTTTTT. It specifies CASSMGLADTGELFF.

V and J are TRBV5-1 and TRBJ1-2; 7 bases match TRBD1. The germline V gene has CDR1 SGHRS and CDR2 YFSETQ. V lost 4 bases to trimming and J lost 4 bases; unmatched junction nucleotides: 4. The CDR3 sequence is 13 residues long. The CDR3 nucleotides read TGCGCCAGCAGCGTAGGACAGGCCTATGGCTACACCTTC. Residues: CASSVGQAYGYTF.

This chain joins TRBV7-2 and TRBJ1-2; tentatively, D is TRBD1 (6 bases). Germline CDR1 SGHTA, CDR2 FQGNSA. The V gene lost 5 bases and the J gene lost 2 bases, with 21 bases spanning the gap. CDR3 length equals 17 residues. The CDR3 DNA reads TGTGCCAGCAGCCCTAGGCCCCGCACAGGGATAAACTATGGCTACACCTTC. This encodes CASSPRPRTGINYGYTF.

The chain links TRBV5-6 to TRBJ1-5; possible D gene TRBD1, 6 bases. Trimming cost V 3 bases and J 3 bases, with 10 bases left between them. Germline V CDR1 and CDR2: SGHDT, YYEEEE. The CDR3 consists of 14 residues. The CDR3 protein is CASSSGQLNQPQHF. CDR3 DNA: TGTGCCAGCAGCTCCGGACAGCTCAATCAGCCCCAGCATTTT.

The CDR3 DNA follows: TGTGCCAGCAGCTTAGACGGGTCGGCGGGAGTCGCTTACAATGAGCAGTTCTTC. Protein: CASSLDGSAGVAYNEQFF. The gene calls are TRBV11-3 and TRBJ2-1; 7 bases map to TRBD2. The junction had 12 bases not matched to a gene; V was cut back by 0 bases and J by 4 bases. There are 18 residues in the CDR3. The germline gives CDR1 SGHNT, CDR2 YENEEA.

V and J are TRBV3-1 (or the pseudogene TRBV3-2) and TRBJ1-2; D ambiguous. Germline lookup yields CDR1 LGHDT and CDR2 YNNKEL (reference sequence). The V end lost 3 bases, the J end lost 0 bases, and 11 bases lay between the germline ends. This CDR3 comprises 15 residues. The DNA of the CDR3 is TGTGCCAGCAGCCAGGACGGGGAGGCTAACTATGGCTACACCTTC. It is translated as CASSQDGEANYGYTF.

The V and J genes are TRBV11-3 and TRBJ2-3, with 9 positions matching TRBD2. V was pared by 0 bases and J by 5 bases, with 6 bases of the junction left unmatched. The V gene's germline CDR1 is SGHNT and CDR2 YENEEA. The CDR3 is made up of 16 amino acids. This CDR3 reads CASSLEGGGAQDTQYF. As DNA, the CDR3 is TGTGCCAGCAGCTTAGAAGGCGGGGGGGCCCAAGATACGCAGTATTTT.

This chain joins TRBV19 and TRBJ2-1; the D gene is possibly TRBD2 (5 bases). V dropped 3 bases and J dropped 7 bases, with 7 bases sitting between them. This CDR3 is built from 12 residues. From germline, CDR1 is LNHDA and CDR2 SQIVND (reference sequence). CDR3: CASSMRGNEQFF. The CDR3 DNA follows: TGTGCCAGTAGTATGAGAGGGAATGAGCAGTTCTTC.

V is TRBV5-1 and J is TRBJ2-7; 9 bases align to TRBD1. The germline gives CDR1 SGHRS, CDR2 YFSETQ. V trimming: 4 bases; J trimming: 5 bases; junction bases outside the gene matches: 10. There are 15 residues in the CDR3. CDR3 in DNA: TGCGCCAGCAGCGGAGTTGGGACAGGGCAAAACGAGCAGTACTTC. Translation: CASSGVGTGQNEQYF. Combining the CDR3 with reference TRBV5-1 and TRBJ2-7 gives the whole variable domain KAGVTQTPRYLIKTRGQQVTLSCSPISGHRSVSWYQQTPGQGLQFLFEYFSETQRNKGNFPGRFSGRQFSNSRSEMNVSTLELGDSALYLCASSGVGTGQNEQYFGPGTRLTVT.